This passage covers 3 T cell receptor beta chains from one sample sequenced in a study of vaccination and CD4 T cells after COVID-19. Specified treatment: approximately 11-day PBMC culture with coronavirus spike peptide pools or control peptides (ViraFEST assay). Their specific antigens are unknown. The Oncomine TCR Beta short-read assay sequenced DNA from cultured CD4+ T cells. TCRdb analysed the PCR reads with MiXCR anew, one entry per CDR3 protein. The data hold about 14,000 distinct CDR3 sequences, with 65% to 80% observed a single time. Specimen: CD4+ T cells from blood, cultured in vitro. All receptors come from a human donor who had recovered from COVID-19.

The chain links TRBV10-3 to TRBJ1-1; unclear D gene. V shed 6 bases and J shed 1 base, with 9 bases lying between them. CDR3 size: 13 residues. CDR1 is ENHRY, CDR2 SYGVKD, per germline. The DNA of the CDR3 is TGTGCCATCAGGTCCAAGGAGAACACTGAAGCTTTCTTT. This translates into CAIRSKENTEAFF.

DNA of the CDR3: TGCAGTGCCCGGGACAGGGAGGACTATGGCTACACCTTC. This translates into CSARDREDYGYTF. The rearrangement joins TRBV20-1 to TRBJ1-2; 9 nucleotides align to TRBD1. Per germline, CDR1 DFQATT and CDR2 SNEGSKA (reference sequence). The CDR3 spans 13 residues. The ends lost 6 bases at V and 3 bases at J; junction bases unmatched: 5.

Remarks on this clonotype: One base away lies a much larger clone, so this may be a sequencing read error. The genes are TRBV2 and TRBJ2-3; TRBD1 is a possible D gene (5 bases). Germline V lookup: CDR1 SNHLY, CDR2 FYNNEI. The CDR3 has 17 amino acids. V was clipped by 6 bases and J by 4 bases, with 23 bases between them. The DNA of the CDR3 is TGTGCCAGCAGGCTGGGGCTATCCTTGGTAATCGCAGATACGCAGTATTTT. Encoded protein: CASRLGLSLVIADTQYF.